The entry that follows covers one T cell receptor (beta chain) sequence. This sample is part of a study of shared clonotypes between healthy human individuals. Sequencing was performed with immunoSEQ multiplex PCR; in TCRdb, only in-frame clones are kept and a portion is missing. The sample lists some 1 million clones, around 74% seen once, with about 1.5% in the top ten. Trimming took 7 bases from V and 5 from J; bases not matched to a gene: 4. Looked up from germline, CDR1 is SGHTA and CDR2 is FQGNSA. This CDR3 is built from 12 residues. This rearrangement joins TRBV7-2 to TRBJ2-7, with 8 bases matching TRBD1. This receptor was taken from a man younger than 30 in good health. The sample consisted of memory CD4+ T cells sorted from blood. Subset of the sample: CD45RA-negative fraction. The CDR3 coding sequence is TGTGCCAGCACGGACAGGGCCAACGAGCAGTACTTC. Translation gives CASTDRANEQYF.